A single sample is the source of the 13 T cell receptor beta chains below, sequenced in a study of blood T cell repertoires in COVID-19. Sequenced by immunoSEQ multiplex PCR; TCRdb stores in-frame clones only, minus some. Of 200,000 to 250,000 clones listed, around four fifths are singletons. Sequencing used peripheral blood. Receptor source: a woman aged 70-85 years with active or convalescent COVID-19.

Only a few counts were recorded for this clone. V gene TRBV19 combines with J gene TRBJ2-1; 16 bases fit TRBD2. The CDR3 runs 16 residues. CDR1 is LNHDA and CDR2 is SQIVND in the germline V gene (reference sequence). Trimming removed 3 bases from V and 10 bases from J; junction bases left unmatched: 6. The CDR3 bases are TGTGCCAGTAGTATGGGACTAGCGGGAGGGACCGAGGAGCAGTTCTTC. Translating it yields CASSMGLAGGTEEQFF. Drawing the rest from reference TRBV19 and TRBJ2-1, the complete variable domain is DGGITQSPKYLFRKEGQNVTLSCEQNLNHDAMYWYRQDPGQGLRLIYYSQIVNDFQKGDIAEGYSVSREKKESFPLTVTSAQKNPTAFYLCASSMGLAGGTEEQFFGPGTRLTVL.

The CDR3 spells CASSYQVALGTDTQYF. DNA of the CDR3: TGTGCCAGCAGTTACCAAGTAGCGTTGGGCACAGATACGCAGTATTTT. V gene TRBV6-5 combines with J gene TRBJ2-3; D is possibly TRBD2 (5 bases). The V end lost 2 bases, the J end lost 1 base, and 13 bases lay between the germline ends. The CDR3 loop spans 16 amino acids. Per germline, CDR1 MNHEY and CDR2 SVGAGI.

The CDR3 loop reads CSVEGASYTGELFF. The CDR3 nucleotides read TGCAGCGTTGAAGGGGCTTCCTACACCGGGGAGCTGTTTTTT. V gene TRBV29-1 combines with J gene TRBJ2-2; D gene ambiguous. The CDR3 is 14 residues long. The germline gives CDR1 SQVTM, CDR2 ANQGSEA. Deletions cut 1 base from V and 3 bases from J, with 9 bases between.

The chain recombines TRBV15 with TRBJ1-5; D is uncertain. Trimming shortened V by 1 base and J by 2 bases, and 3 bases separated the two germline ends. This CDR3 region has 13 residues. CDR1 and CDR2 from the germline V gene are LNHNV and YYDKDF (reference sequence). CDR3: CATSRAGNQPQHF. The CDR3 DNA is TGTGCCACCAGCAGAGCTGGCAATCAGCCCCAGCATTTT.

V usage is TRBV3-1 (or the pseudogene TRBV3-2) and J usage is TRBJ2-7, with a possible D match to TRBD2 (6 bases). From germline, CDR1 is LGHDT and CDR2 YNNKEL (reference sequence). Trimming removed 8 bases at V and 3 bases at J, with 14 bases between. CDR3 length: 13 amino acids. The CDR3 reads CASGGTAHYEQYF. The CDR3 coding sequence is TGTGCCAGCGGCGGGACCGCACACTACGAGCAGTACTTC.

This clone was observed once. The genes are TRBV18 and TRBJ2-5, with 8 nucleotides matching TRBD2. J was trimmed by 5 bases and V by 3 bases; bases with no gene match: 8. The CDR3 totals 15 residues. Germline loops: CDR1 KGHSH, CDR2 LQKENI. CDR3 DNA sequence: TGTGCCAGCTCACCCCAGGGGACTAGAGGGGAGACCCAGTACTTC. Amino acids: CASSPQGTRGETQYF.

The count of this clone is one. The chain carries TRBV3-1 (or the pseudogene TRBV3-2) and TRBJ1-2; TRBD1 matches at 11 bases. The CDR3 contains 17 residues. V lost 3 bases to trimming and J lost 4 bases; unmatched junction nucleotides: 10. Germline CDR1 LGHDT, CDR2 YNNKEL (reference sequence). CDR3 nucleotide sequence: TGTGCCAGCAGCCAGTCGAGGACAGGGGGCTCACCCTATGGCTACACCTTC. Protein: CASSQSRTGGSPYGYTF.

CDR3 region: CASSLRQHLGYNEQFF. CDR3 bases: TGTGCCAGCAGCTTACGGCAACATCTAGGTTACAATGAGCAGTTCTTC. V and J are TRBV7-8 and TRBJ2-1; D call uncertain. Germline lookup yields CDR1 SGHVS and CDR2 FQNEAQ. V was cut by 2 bases and J by 4 bases, with 15 bases left in between. The CDR3 length is 16 residues. Together with reference TRBV7-8 and TRBJ2-1, the CDR3 gives the full variable domain: GAGVSQSPRYKVAKRGQDVALRCDPISGHVSLFWYQQALGQGPEFLTYFQNEAQLDKSGLPSDRFFAERPEGSVSTLKIQRTQQEDSAVYLCASSLRQHLGYNEQFFGPGTRLTVL.

This clone was seen once. The chain combines TRBV7-2 with TRBJ1-1; perhaps TRBD1 as D (5 bases). The CDR3 contains 15 residues. Germline loops: CDR1 SGHTA, CDR2 FQGNSA. The V end was cut by 5 bases, the J end by 14 bases, with 27 bases between. The DNA of the CDR3 is TGTGCCAGCAGCGAGGTGTCAGGGCAGGACACGGTTGGGTTCTTT. As protein: CASSEVSGQDTVGFF.

The CDR3 sequence: CASSFGYPGLAGGTTSDEQFF. CDR3 DNA sequence: TGTGCCAGCAGTTTTGGGTACCCGGGACTAGCGGGAGGCACGACCAGCGATGAGCAGTTCTTC. The V call is TRBV28, the J call TRBJ2-1; 15 positions match TRBD2. This CDR3 has 21 residues. Losses at the gene ends were 3 bases for V and 8 bases for J; bases not matched to a gene: 20. CDR1 MDHEN and CDR2 SYDVKM come from the germline V gene.

This clone was found many times. The rearrangement joins TRBV5-5 to TRBJ1-6, with a possible D match to TRBD1 (6 bases). The CDR3 loop spans 14 amino acids. Germline loops: CDR1 SGHKS, CDR2 YYEKEE (reference sequence). Trimming stripped 4 bases from V and 10 bases from J, with 15 bases between. CDR3 region: CASSRGGGYSPLHF. The CDR3 region has the DNA TGTGCCAGCAGCCGCGGGGGGGGCTACTCACCCCTCCACTTT.

This clone was recorded many times. The chain is built from TRBV5-5 and TRBJ2-3; no definite D call. This CDR3 spans 15 amino acids. V lost 0 bases to trimming and J lost 4 bases, with 12 bases between them. Germline CDR1 reads SGHKS; CDR2 reads YYEKEE (reference sequence). CDR3 amino acids: CASSLVSTSADTQYF. The CDR3 region has the DNA TGTGCCAGCAGCTTGGTGAGCACTTCCGCAGATACGCAGTATTTT.

V gene TRBV19 combines with J gene TRBJ2-1, with 10 bases lining up with TRBD1. From germline, CDR1 is LNHDA and CDR2 SQIVND (reference sequence). V lost 4 bases, J lost 6 bases, and 6 bases stayed unmatched. The CDR3 spans 15 residues. The CDR3 DNA sequence: TGTGCCAGTAGTACGACAGGGGGCAACGGCAATGAGCAGTTCTTC. It translates to CASSTTGGNGNEQFF.